This TCR beta chain is drawn from a study of blood T cell repertoires in COVID-19. In the study overall: Acute and convalescent COVID-19 specimens originated in the United States, Italy and Spain.

Data came from immunoSEQ multiplex PCR; TCRdb stores just in-frame clones and leaves some out. The sample yields about 220,000 clones, roughly 80% seen once. Per the germline V gene, CDR1 is MNHEY and CDR2 is SVGEGT. CDR3 length: 16 residues. The J segment lost 4 bases and the V segment lost 5 bases, leaving 6 bases of the junction unmatched. Sequencing was done on a sample of PBMCs or T cells enriched from blood (not recorded which). The chain joins TRBV6-2 or TRBV6-3 to TRBJ2-1, with TRBD2 matching 12 bases. The source of this sequence is a woman in her 40s who had been exposed to COVID-19. Here the CDR3 DNA reads TGTGCCAGCAGTAACGGACTAGCGGGGAAATACAATGAGCAGTTCTTC. It yields the protein CASSNGLAGKYNEQFF.